This T cell receptor (beta chain) was observed in a study of cytomegalovirus exposure and HLA in healthy donors. Primers for the PCR totalled 60 Vbeta and 13 Jbeta. TCRdb keeps only in-frame clones here, not all; method: immunoSEQ multiplex PCR. The sample shows some 180,000 clones, approximately 70% of them seen only once. The CDR3 runs to 15 residues. Germline CDR1 is SGHRS and CDR2 is YFSETQ. V shed 4 bases and J 1 base; nucleotides not matched to a gene: 5. Sequencing input: PBMCs. The clonotype was recovered from a woman aged 18 to 35 in good health and CMV-seropositive. The chain carries TRBV5-1 and TRBJ2-1; TRBD2 matches at 7 bases. The CDR3 is CASSRTSQSYNEQFF. In DNA, the CDR3 is TGCGCCAGCAGCCGGACTAGTCAGTCCTACAATGAGCAGTTCTTC.